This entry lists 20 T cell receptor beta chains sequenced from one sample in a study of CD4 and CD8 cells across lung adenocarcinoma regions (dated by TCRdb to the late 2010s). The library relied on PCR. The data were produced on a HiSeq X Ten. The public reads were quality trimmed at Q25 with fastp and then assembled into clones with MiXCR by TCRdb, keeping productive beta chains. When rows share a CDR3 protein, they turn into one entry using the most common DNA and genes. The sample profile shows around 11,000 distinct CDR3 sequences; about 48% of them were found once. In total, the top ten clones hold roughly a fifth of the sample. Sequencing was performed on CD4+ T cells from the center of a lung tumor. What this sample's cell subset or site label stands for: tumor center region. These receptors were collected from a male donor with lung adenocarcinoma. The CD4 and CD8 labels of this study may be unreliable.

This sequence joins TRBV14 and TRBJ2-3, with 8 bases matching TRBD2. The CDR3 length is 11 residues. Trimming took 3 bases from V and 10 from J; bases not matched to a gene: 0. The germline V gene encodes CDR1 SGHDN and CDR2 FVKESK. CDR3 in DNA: TGTGCCAGCAGCCAGGGACTAGCGCAGTATTTT. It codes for CASSQGLAQYF.

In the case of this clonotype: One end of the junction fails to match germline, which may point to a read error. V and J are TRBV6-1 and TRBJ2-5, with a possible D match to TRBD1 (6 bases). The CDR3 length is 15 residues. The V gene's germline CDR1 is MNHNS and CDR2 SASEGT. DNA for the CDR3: TGTGCCAGCAGCATACAGGGTTCTGGGGCCAACGACCAGAACTTC. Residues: CASSIQGSGANDQNF.

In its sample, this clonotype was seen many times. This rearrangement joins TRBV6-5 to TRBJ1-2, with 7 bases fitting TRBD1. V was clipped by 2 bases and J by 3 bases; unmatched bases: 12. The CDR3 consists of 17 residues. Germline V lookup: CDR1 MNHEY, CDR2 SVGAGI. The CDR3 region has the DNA TGTGCCAGCAGTTACCTCGGGACAGCCACGCGGGACTATGGCTACACCTTC. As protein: CASSYLGTATRDYGYTF.

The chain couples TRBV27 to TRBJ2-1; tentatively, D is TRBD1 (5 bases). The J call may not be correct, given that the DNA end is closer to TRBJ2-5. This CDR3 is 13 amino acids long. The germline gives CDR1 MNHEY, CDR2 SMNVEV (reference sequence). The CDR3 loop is CASRQGGQETQYF. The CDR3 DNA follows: TGTGCCAGCAGGCAGGGTGGCCAAGAGACCCAGTACTTC.

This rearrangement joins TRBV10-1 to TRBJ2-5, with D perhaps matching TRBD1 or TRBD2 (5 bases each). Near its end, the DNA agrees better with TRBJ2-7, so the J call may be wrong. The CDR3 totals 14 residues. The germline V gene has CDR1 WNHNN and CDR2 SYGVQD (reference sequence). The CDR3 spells CARWTLDGSYEQYF. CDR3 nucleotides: TGCGCCAGGTGGACACTAGACGGGTCCTACGAGCAGTACTTC.

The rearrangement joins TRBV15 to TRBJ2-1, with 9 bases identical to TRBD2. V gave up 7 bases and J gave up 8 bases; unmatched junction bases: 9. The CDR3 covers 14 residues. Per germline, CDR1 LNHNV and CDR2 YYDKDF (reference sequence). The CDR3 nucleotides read TGTGCCACCAAGGCGGGAGGGCCAGTTTATGAGCAGTTCTTC. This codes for CATKAGGPVYEQFF.

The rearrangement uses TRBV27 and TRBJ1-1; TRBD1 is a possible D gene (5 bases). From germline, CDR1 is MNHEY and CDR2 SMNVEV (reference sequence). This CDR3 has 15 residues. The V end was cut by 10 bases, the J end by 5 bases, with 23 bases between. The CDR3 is CATPITTAWGTEAFF. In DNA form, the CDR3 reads TGTGCCACCCCGATTACGACAGCCTGGGGAACTGAAGCTTTCTTT.

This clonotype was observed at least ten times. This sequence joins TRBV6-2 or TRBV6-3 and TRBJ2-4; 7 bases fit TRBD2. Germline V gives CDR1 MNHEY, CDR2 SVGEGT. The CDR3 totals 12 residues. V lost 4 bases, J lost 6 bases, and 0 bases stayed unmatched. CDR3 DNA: TGTGCCAGCAGTTGGGGGGGAAACATTCAGTACTTC. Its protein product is CASSWGGNIQYF.

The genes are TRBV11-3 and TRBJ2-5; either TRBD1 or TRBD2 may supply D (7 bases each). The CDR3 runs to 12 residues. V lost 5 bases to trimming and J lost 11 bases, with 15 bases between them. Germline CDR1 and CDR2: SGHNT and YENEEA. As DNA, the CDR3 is TGTGCCAGCAGCCCGACAGGGAGGGAGCAGTACTTC. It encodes CASSPTGREQYF. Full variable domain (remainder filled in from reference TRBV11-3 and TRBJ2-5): EAGVVQSPRYKIIEKKQPVAFWCNPISGHNTLYWYLQNLGQGPELLIRYENEEAVDDSQLPKDRFSAERLKGVDSTLKIQPAELGDSAVYLCASSPTGREQYFGPGTRLLVL.

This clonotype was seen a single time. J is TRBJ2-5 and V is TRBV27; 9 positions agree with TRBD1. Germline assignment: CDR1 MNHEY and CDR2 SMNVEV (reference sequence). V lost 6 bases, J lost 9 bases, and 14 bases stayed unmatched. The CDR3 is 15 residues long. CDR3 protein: CASRAGTGSPEAQYF. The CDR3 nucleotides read TGTGCCAGCAGGGCCGGGACAGGGTCCCCCGAGGCCCAGTACTTC.

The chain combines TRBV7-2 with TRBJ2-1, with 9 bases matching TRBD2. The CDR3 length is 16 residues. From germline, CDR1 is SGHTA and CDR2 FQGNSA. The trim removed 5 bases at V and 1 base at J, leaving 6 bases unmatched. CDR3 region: CASSRSGRRSYNEQFF. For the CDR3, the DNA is TGTGCCAGCAGCCGTAGCGGGAGAAGGTCCTACAATGAGCAGTTCTTC.

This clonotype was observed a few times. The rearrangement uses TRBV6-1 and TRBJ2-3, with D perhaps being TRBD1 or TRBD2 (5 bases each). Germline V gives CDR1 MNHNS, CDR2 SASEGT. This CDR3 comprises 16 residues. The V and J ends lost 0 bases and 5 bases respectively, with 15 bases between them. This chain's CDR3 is CASSEAGVRAKDTQYF. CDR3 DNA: TGTGCCAGCAGTGAAGCGGGGGTGAGGGCCAAAGATACGCAGTATTTT.

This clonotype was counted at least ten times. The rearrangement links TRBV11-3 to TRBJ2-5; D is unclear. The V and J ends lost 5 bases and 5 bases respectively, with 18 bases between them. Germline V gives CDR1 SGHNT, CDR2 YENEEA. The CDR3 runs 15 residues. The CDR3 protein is CASSLVPGQWETQYF. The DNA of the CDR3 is TGTGCCAGCAGCCTTGTGCCCGGGCAGTGGGAGACCCAGTACTTC.

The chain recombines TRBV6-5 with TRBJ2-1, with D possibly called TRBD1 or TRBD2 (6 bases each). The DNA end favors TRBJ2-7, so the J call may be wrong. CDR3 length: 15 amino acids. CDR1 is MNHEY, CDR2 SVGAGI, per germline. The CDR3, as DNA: TGTGCCAGCAGTTACTCCGGGGGCAACGTCTACGAGCAGTACTTC. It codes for CASSYSGGNVYEQYF.

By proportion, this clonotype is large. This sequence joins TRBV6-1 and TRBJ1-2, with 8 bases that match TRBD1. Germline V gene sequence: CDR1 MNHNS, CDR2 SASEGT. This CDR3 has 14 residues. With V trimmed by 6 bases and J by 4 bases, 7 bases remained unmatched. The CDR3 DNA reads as TGTGCCAGCAGGCCAGGGGGCTTTAGCTATGGCTACACCTTC. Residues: CASRPGGFSYGYTF.

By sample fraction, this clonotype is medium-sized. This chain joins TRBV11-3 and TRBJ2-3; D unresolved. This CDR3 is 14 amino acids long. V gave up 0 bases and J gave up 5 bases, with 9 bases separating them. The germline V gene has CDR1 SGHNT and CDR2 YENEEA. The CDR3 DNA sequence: TGTGCCAGCAGCTTAGATGGGCTAGTAGATACGCAGTATTTT. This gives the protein CASSLDGLVDTQYF.

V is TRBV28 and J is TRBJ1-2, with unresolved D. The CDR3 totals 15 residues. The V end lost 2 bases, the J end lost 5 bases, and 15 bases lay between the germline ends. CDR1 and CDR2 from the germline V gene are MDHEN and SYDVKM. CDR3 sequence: CASSLRQDTLYGYTF. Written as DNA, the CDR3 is TGTGCCAGCAGTTTAAGGCAGGATACTCTTTATGGCTACACCTTC.

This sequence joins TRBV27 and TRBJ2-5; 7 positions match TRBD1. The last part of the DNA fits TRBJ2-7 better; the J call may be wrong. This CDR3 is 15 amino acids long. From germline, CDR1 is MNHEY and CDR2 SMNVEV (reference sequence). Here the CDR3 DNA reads TGTGCCAGCAGTTTATCCGCGACAGGGACCTACGAGCAGTACTTC. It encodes CASSLSATGTYEQYF.

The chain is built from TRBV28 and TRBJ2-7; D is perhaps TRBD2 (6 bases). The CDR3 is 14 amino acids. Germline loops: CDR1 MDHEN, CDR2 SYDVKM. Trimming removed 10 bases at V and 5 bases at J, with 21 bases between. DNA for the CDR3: TGTGCCACCGGGACCACCTCGCGCGGGGACGAGCAGTACTTC. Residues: CATGTTSRGDEQYF.

CDR3: CASSVTSGGEAFF. The CDR3 region has the DNA TGTGCCAGCAGTGTGACCTCTGGGGGAGAAGCTTTCTTT. The chain is built from TRBV6-1 and TRBJ1-1; D is possibly TRBD1 (5 bases). Trimming pared 4 bases from V and 8 bases from J, leaving 14 bases between. The CDR3 sequence is 13 residues long. Germline values: CDR1 MNHNS, CDR2 SASEGT.